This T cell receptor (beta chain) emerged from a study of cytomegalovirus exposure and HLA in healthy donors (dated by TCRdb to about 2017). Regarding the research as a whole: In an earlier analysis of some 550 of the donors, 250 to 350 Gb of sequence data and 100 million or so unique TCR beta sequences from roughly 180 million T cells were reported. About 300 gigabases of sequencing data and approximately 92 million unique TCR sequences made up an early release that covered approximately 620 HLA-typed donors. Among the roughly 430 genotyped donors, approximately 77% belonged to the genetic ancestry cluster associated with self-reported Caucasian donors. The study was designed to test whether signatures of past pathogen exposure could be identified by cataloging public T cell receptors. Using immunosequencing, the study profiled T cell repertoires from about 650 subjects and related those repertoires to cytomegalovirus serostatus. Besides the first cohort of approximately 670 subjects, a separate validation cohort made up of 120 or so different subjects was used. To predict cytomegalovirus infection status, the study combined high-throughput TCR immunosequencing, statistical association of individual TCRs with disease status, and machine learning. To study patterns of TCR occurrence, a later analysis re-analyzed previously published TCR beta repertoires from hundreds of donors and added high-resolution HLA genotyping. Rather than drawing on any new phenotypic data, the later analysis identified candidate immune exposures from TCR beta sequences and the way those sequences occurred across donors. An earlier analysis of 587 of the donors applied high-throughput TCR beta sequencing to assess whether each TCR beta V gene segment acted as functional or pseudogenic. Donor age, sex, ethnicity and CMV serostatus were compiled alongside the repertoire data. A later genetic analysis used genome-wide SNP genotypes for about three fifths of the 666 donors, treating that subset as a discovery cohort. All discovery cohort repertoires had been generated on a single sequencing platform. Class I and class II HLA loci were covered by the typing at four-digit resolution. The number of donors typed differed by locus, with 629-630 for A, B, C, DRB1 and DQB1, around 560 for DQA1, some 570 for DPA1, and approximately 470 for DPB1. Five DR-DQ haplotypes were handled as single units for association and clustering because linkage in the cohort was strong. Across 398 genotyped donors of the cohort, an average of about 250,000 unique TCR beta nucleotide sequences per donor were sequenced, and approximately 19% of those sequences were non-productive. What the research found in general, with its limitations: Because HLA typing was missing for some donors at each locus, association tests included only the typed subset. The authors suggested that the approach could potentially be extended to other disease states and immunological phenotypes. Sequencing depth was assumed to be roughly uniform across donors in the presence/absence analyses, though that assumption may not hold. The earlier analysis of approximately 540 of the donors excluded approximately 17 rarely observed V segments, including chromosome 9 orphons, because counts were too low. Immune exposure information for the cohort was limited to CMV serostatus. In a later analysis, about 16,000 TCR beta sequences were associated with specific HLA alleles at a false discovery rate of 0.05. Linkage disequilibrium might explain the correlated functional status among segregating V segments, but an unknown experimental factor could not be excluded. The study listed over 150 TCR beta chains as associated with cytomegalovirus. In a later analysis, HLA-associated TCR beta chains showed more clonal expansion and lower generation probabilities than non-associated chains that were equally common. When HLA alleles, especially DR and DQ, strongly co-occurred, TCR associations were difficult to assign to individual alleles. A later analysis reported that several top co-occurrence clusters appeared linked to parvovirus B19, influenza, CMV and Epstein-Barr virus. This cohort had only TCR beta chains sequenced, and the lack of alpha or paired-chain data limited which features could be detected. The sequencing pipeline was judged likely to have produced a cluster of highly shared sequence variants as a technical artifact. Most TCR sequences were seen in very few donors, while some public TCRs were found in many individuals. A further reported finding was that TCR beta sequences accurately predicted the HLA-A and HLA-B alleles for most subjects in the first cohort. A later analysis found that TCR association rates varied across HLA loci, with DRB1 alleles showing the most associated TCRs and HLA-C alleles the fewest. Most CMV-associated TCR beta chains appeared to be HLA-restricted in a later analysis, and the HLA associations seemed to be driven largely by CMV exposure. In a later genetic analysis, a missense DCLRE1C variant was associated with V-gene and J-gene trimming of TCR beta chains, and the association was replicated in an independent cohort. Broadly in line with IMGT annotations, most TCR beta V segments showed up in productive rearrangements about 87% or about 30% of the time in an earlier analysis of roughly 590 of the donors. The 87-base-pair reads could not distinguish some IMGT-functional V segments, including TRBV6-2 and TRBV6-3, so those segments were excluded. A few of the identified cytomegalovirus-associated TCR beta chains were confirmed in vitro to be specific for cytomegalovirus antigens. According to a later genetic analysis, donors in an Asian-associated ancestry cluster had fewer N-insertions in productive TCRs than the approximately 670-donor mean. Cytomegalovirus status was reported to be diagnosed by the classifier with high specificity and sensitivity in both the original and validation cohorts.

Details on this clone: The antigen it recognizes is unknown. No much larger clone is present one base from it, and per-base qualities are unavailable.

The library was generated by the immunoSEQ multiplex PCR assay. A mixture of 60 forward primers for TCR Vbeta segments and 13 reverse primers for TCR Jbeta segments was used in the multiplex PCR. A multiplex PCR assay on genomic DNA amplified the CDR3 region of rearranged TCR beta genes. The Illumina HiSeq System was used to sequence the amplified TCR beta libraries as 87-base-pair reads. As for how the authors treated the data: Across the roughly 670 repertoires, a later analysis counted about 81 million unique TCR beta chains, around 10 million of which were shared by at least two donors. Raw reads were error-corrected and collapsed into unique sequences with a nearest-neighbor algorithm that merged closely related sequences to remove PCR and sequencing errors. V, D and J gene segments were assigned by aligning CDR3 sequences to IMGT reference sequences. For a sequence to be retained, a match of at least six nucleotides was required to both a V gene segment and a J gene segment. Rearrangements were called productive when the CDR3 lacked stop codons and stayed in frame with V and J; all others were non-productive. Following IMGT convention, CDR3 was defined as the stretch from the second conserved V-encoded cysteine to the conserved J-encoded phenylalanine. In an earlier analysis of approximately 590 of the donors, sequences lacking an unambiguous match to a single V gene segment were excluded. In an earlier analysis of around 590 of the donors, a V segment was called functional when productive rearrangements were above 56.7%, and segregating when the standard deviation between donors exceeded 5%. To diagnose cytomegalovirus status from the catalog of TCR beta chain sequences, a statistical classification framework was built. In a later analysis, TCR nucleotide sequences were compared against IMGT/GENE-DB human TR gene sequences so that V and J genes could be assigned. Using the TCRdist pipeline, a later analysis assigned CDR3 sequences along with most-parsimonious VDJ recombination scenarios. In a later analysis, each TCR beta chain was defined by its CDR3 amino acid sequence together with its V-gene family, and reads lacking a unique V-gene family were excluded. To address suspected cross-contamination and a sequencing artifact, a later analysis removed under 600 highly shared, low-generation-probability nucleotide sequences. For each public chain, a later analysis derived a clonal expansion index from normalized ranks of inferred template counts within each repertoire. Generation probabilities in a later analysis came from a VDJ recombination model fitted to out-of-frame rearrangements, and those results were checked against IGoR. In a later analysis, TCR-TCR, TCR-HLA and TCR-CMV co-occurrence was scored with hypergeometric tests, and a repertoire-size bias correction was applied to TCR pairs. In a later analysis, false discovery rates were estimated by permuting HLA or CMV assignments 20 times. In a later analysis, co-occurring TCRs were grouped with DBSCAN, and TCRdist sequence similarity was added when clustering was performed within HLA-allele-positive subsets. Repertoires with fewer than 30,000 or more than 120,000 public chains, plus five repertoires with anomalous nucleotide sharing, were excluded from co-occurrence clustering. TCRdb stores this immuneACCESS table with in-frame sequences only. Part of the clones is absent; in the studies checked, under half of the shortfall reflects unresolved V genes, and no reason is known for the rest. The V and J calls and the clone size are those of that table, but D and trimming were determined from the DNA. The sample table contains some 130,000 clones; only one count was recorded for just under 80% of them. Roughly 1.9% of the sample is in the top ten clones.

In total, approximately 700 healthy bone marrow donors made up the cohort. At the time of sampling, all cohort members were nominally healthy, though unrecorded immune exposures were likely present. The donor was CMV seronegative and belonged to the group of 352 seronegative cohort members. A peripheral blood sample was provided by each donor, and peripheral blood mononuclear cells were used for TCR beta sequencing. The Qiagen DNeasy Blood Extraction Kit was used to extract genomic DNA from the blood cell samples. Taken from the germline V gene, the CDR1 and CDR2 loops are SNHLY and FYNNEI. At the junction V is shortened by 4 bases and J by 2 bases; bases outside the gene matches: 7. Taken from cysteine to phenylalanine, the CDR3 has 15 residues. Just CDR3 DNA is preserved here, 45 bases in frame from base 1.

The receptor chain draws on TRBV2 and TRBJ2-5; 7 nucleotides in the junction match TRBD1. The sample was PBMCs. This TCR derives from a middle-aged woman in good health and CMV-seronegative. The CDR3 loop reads CASSALTGSQETQYF. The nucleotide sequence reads TGTGCCAGCAGTGCCCTGACAGGGTCGCAAGAGACCCAGTACTTC.